Each of the 21 T cell receptor beta chains below was sequenced from the same sample in a study of human T cells and chemical hapten exposure. Time point noted: patch test 3, about 24 weeks after DPC sensitization. Treatment here: therapeutic diphenylcyclopropenone sensitization with weekly scalp DPC. Using its own MiXCR run on the RACE reads, TCRdb lists one record per CDR3 protein. Among tens of thousands of distinct CDR3 sequences listed, 4.5% to 7.5% were seen once. This specimen consisted of whole blood, obtained in connection with sensitization to the hapten diphenylcyclopropenone (DPC). Every receptor here comes from a young man with alopecia areata. Some clones in this sample may be carry-over from other donors' samples.

The V call is TRBV30, the J call TRBJ1-1; D gene unclear. Germline V CDR1 and CDR2: GTSNPN, SVGIG (reference sequence). V lost 5 bases, J lost 1 base, and 14 bases lay in between. The length of the CDR3 is 14 residues. The CDR3 loop is CAWDAVHANTEAFF. The CDR3 DNA reads as TGTGCCTGGGACGCGGTGCACGCGAACACTGAAGCTTTCTTT. Looking up the rest from reference TRBV30 and TRBJ1-1 gives the full variable domain: SQTIHQWPATLVQPVGSPLSLECTVEGTSNPNLYWYRQAAGRGLQLLFYSVGIGQISSEVPQNLSASRPQDRQFILSSKKLLLSDSGFYLCAWDAVHANTEAFFGQGTRLTVV.

This clonotype has more than one count but fewer than ten. CDR3 nucleotide sequence: TGTGCCAGCAGCTCCCCTGACAGGGGATGGGGCACAGATACGCAGTATTTT. As protein: CASSSPDRGWGTDTQYF. This chain uses TRBV7-6 with TRBJ2-3, with 8 bases matching TRBD1. In germline, CDR1 is SGHVS, CDR2 FNYEAQ. Trimming cost V 4 bases and J 1 base; bases outside gene matches: 10. The CDR3 extends over 17 amino acids. The variable domain in full, with the rest retrieved from reference TRBV7-6 and TRBJ2-3, is GAGVSQSPRYKVTKRGQDVALRCDPISGHVSLYWYRQALGQGPEFLTYFNYEAQQDKSGLPNDRFSAERPEGSISTLTIQRTEQRDSAMYRCASSSPDRGWGTDTQYFGPGTRLTVL.

This clonotype occurred many times. The gene calls are TRBV5-6 and TRBJ2-1, with 9 positions matching TRBD2. The CDR3 consists of 15 residues. The germline V gene encodes CDR1 SGHDT and CDR2 YYEEEE. V shed 4 bases, J shed 8 bases, and the junction held 10 bases outside the gene matches. CDR3 sequence reads: CASSPGERGAHEQFF. As DNA, the CDR3 is TGTGCCAGCAGCCCCGGGGAGCGGGGGGCCCATGAGCAGTTCTTC.

This clonotype was recorded at least ten times. The V gene is TRBV2, the J gene TRBJ2-3, with 9 nucleotides matching TRBD2. Trimming removed 7 bases from V and 2 bases from J; junction bases left unmatched: 7. Germline V gives CDR1 SNHLY, CDR2 FYNNEI. CDR3 length: 15 residues. The CDR3 DNA follows: TGTGCCAGCAAGGCACTAGCGGGCCCCACAGATACGCAGTATTTT. This sequence encodes CASKALAGPTDTQYF.

In this sample, this clonotype turned up many times. V and J are TRBV20-1 and TRBJ2-7, with TRBD2 identical over 13 bases. Germline loops: CDR1 DFQATT, CDR2 SNEGSKA (reference sequence). There are 15 residues in the CDR3. J was trimmed by 0 bases and V by 1 base; bases with no gene match: 0. CDR3 amino acids: CSARGTSGSSYEQYF. CDR3 in DNA: TGCAGTGCTAGAGGGACTAGCGGGAGCTCCTACGAGCAGTACTTC.

In its sample, this clonotype was seen many times. The chain has TRBV20-1 and TRBJ2-3; 11 bases match TRBD2. The trim removed 3 bases at V and 5 bases at J, leaving 13 bases unmatched. Germline CDR1 and CDR2: DFQATT and SNEGSKA (reference sequence). This CDR3 region has 17 residues. The chain's CDR3 is CSASGGLAGGDVDTQYF. CDR3 nucleotide sequence: TGCAGTGCTAGTGGTGGGCTAGCGGGGGGAGATGTAGATACGCAGTATTTT.

This clonotype was recorded many times. The V call is TRBV7-8, the J call TRBJ1-1; 8 positions agree with TRBD1. Unmatched junction bases numbered 11, after V lost 4 bases and J lost 7 bases. The CDR3 runs 15 residues. The germline V gene encodes CDR1 SGHVS and CDR2 FQNEAQ. The CDR3 DNA is TGTGCCAGCAGCTCCTCGAGTACAGGGGGGAATGAAGCTTTCTTT. Its protein is CASSSSSTGGNEAFF.

This clonotype has at least ten counts. The rearrangement links TRBV20-1 to TRBJ2-4; 8 bases line up with TRBD2. V was clipped by 0 bases and J by 8 bases; unmatched bases: 3. This CDR3 is 13 amino acids long. Germline loops: CDR1 DFQATT, CDR2 SNEGSKA (reference sequence). DNA for the CDR3: TGCAGTGCTAGAGATGGGACTAGTGACATTCAGTACTTC. Its translation is CSARDGTSDIQYF.

This clonotype was observed many times. The CDR3 DNA is TGTGCCAGCAGCTCACCCCGGGACACCGCGGGGATAGCAGCTTTCTTT. Its protein product is CASSSPRDTAGIAAFF. V usage is TRBV7-9 and J usage is TRBJ1-1; TRBD1 might be the D (6 bases). The CDR3 is 16 residues long. Trimming left V 4 bases short and J 10 bases short, with 25 bases between. Germline V gives CDR1 SEHNR, CDR2 FQNEAQ (reference sequence).

This clonotype was seen at least ten times. The gene calls are TRBV19 and TRBJ1-1; 8 nucleotides align to TRBD1. J was trimmed by 4 bases and V by 6 bases; bases with no gene match: 10. The V gene's germline CDR1 is LNHDA and CDR2 SQIVND (reference sequence). The CDR3 is made up of 15 amino acids. The CDR3 sequence: CASRGSTGALTEAFF. As DNA, the CDR3 is TGTGCCAGTAGGGGATCGACAGGGGCGCTCACTGAAGCTTTCTTT.

This clonotype was counted many times. The J gene is TRBJ2-7, the V gene TRBV7-2, with TRBD1 matching over 9 bases. Germline V gene lookup returns CDR1 SGHTA and CDR2 FQGNSA. This CDR3 is 14 amino acids long. The V segment lost 3 bases and the J segment 2 bases; nucleotides outside the gene matches: 2. Here the CDR3 reads CASSLDRGPYEQYF. The DNA for the CDR3 is TGTGCCAGCAGCTTGGACAGGGGCCCCTACGAGCAGTACTTC. The full variable domain, its missing parts supplied by reference TRBV7-2 and TRBJ2-7, is GAGVSQSPSNKVTEKGKDVELRCDPISGHTALYWYRQSLGQGLEFLIYFQGNSAPDKSGLPSDRFSAERTGGSVSTLTIQRTQQEDSAVYLCASSLDRGPYEQYFGPGTRLTVT.

This clonotype was picked up many times. This chain joins TRBV14 and TRBJ2-1; possible D gene TRBD2, 6 bases. The CDR3 covers 15 residues. Deletions cut 4 bases from V and 10 bases from J, with 20 bases between. Germline V CDR1 and CDR2: SGHDN, FVKESK. CDR3 in DNA: TGTGCCAGCAGCCCTCGGGGGTCAGGGTATTGGGAGCAGTTCTTC. Its protein product is CASSPRGSGYWEQFF.

Turning to this clonotype: A much larger clone lies one base from this, so it may be a read error. This chain connects TRBV7-9 to TRBJ1-2; possibly TRBD1 for D (6 bases). Germline assignment: CDR1 SEHNR and CDR2 FQNEAQ (reference sequence). The V end lost 8 bases, the J end lost 7 bases, and 20 bases lay between the germline ends. The CDR3 sequence is 14 residues long. The CDR3 DNA is TGTGCCAGCTGGGCAGGGGAGGCCGCCTGTGGCTACACCTTC. It encodes CASWAGEAACGYTF.

This clonotype was seen many times. The chain couples TRBV7-2 to TRBJ2-1; the D call may be TRBD1 or TRBD2 (5 bases each). The CDR3 totals 15 residues. V lost 6 bases and J lost 8, with 20 bases in between. CDR1 is SGHTA, CDR2 FQGNSA, per germline. The CDR3 DNA is TGTGCCAGCAGTCCGGCTAGGGACCCTCACTATGAGCAGTTCTTC. It yields the protein CASSPARDPHYEQFF.

At least ten counts were recorded for this clonotype. The chain carries TRBV6-5 and TRBJ2-1; 14 bases map to TRBD2. The germline CDR1 and CDR2 sequences are MNHEY and SVGAGI. The CDR3 loop spans 16 amino acids. Trimming at V came to 5 bases and at J to 12 bases, leaving 12 bases not matched to a gene. DNA for the CDR3: TGTGCCAGCAGTCCCGGAAAAGGAGGACTAGCGGGGGGGCAGTTCTTC. Translation: CASSPGKGGLAGGQFF.

This clonotype was detected ten times or more. This chain connects TRBV28 to TRBJ1-5; D not certain. CDR3 size: 15 residues. Between the trimmed V and J ends, which lost 5 bases and 0 bases, there was a span of 11 bases. Germline V gene sequence: CDR1 MDHEN, CDR2 SYDVKM. The CDR3 DNA follows: TGTGCCAGCAGTCCCAAGGTCCATAGCAATCAGCCCCAGCATTTT. It is translated as CASSPKVHSNQPQHF.

This clonotype was detected ten times or more. This sequence joins TRBV7-9 and TRBJ2-7; 9 bases agree with TRBD1. V lost 1 base, J lost 5 bases, and 6 bases stayed unmatched. CDR3 length: 15 residues. The germline CDR1 and CDR2 sequences are SEHNR and FQNEAQ (reference sequence). CDR3 nucleotides: TGTGCCAGCAGCTTAGGACAGGGGGAGCCTGACGAGCAGTACTTC. It codes for CASSLGQGEPDEQYF.

The table lists this clonotype with many counts. The rearrangement uses TRBV9 and TRBJ2-7, with 7 bases identical to TRBD1. The V gene end was trimmed by 4 bases and the J gene end by 0 bases; junction bases not matched to a gene: 4. Germline V CDR1 and CDR2: SGDLS, YYNGEE. The CDR3 is made up of 14 amino acids. CDR3: CASSLTGSSYEQYF. The CDR3 nucleotides read TGTGCCAGCAGCTTGACAGGGAGCTCCTACGAGCAGTACTTC.

This clonotype was observed at least ten times. This sequence joins TRBV6-5 and TRBJ2-3; 10 bases are shared with TRBD2. Trimming at V came to 0 bases and at J to 2 bases, leaving 14 bases not matched to a gene. This CDR3 contains 20 residues. Germline assignment: CDR1 MNHEY and CDR2 SVGAGI. This chain's CDR3 is CASSYSIGVKSGRDTDTQYF. DNA for the CDR3: TGTGCCAGCAGTTACTCGATCGGGGTGAAGAGCGGGAGGGACACAGATACGCAGTATTTT.

This clonotype was observed many times. The chain carries TRBV20-1 and TRBJ2-3; D is undetermined. Germline CDR1 and CDR2: DFQATT and SNEGSKA (reference sequence). The CDR3 loop spans 12 amino acids. The V end was cut by 6 bases, the J end by 0 bases, with 7 bases between. In DNA form, the CDR3 reads TGCAGTGCCCCCATTAGCACAGATACGCAGTATTTT. As protein: CSAPISTDTQYF.

The chain has TRBV27 and TRBJ2-7, with TRBD2 identical over 11 bases. The V segment lost 6 bases and the J segment 2 bases; nucleotides outside the gene matches: 9. Germline assignment: CDR1 MNHEY and CDR2 SMNVEV (reference sequence). The length of the CDR3 is 16 residues. The DNA of the CDR3 is TGTGCCAGCAGCACTGTTATAGCGGGAGGGCCCTACGAGCAGTACTTC. Translating gives CASSTVIAGGPYEQYF.